Below are 27 T cell receptor beta chains sequenced from a single sample in a study of cytomegalovirus exposure and HLA in healthy donors. The PCR made use of 60 Vbeta and 13 Jbeta primers. Sequencing used immunoSEQ multiplex PCR; TCRdb keeps in-frame clones, though not all of them. The profile shows about 92,000 clones, approximately 84% of them singletons. The specimen sequenced was PBMCs. These receptors originate from a woman younger than 35 in good health and CMV-seropositive.

J is TRBJ1-5 and V is TRBV19; 7 bases are a match to TRBD1. V was clipped by 4 bases and J by 1 base; unmatched bases: 7. The germline CDR1 and CDR2 sequences are LNHDA and SQIVND (reference sequence). The CDR3 is 16 amino acids. The CDR3 coding sequence is TGTGCCAGTAGTAGGACAGGACAGTTAAGCAATCAGCCCCAGCATTTT. Translated, it gives CASSRTGQLSNQPQHF. Variable domain in full (rest from reference TRBV19 and TRBJ1-5): DGGITQSPKYLFRKEGQNVTLSCEQNLNHDAMYWYRQDPGQGLRLIYYSQIVNDFQKGDIAEGYSVSREKKESFPLTVTSAQKNPTAFYLCASSRTGQLSNQPQHFGDGTRLSIL.

The chain couples TRBV10-1 to TRBJ2-7; TRBD2 might be the D (6 bases). Looked up from germline, CDR1 is WNHNN and CDR2 is SYGVQD (reference sequence). CDR3 length: 14 amino acids. Between the trimmed V and J ends, which lost 0 bases and 5 bases, there was a span of 11 bases. CDR3 bases: TGCGCCAGCAGTGAGTCGGGCGGAGGGAACGAGCAGTACTTC. Translated: CASSESGGGNEQYF.

The chain employs TRBV7-3 and TRBJ2-1, with D tentatively TRBD2 (5 bases). The ends were cut back, 3 bases at V and 6 bases at J, with 24 bases in the middle. This CDR3 has 18 residues. Germline assignment: CDR1 SGHTA and CDR2 FQGTGA. CDR3 bases: TGTGCCAGCAGCTTGTTGGCTAGCCCTAACCCCCTCTCCAATGAGCAGTTCTTC. Translation: CASSLLASPNPLSNEQFF.

V usage is TRBV7-8 and J usage is TRBJ2-7, with 9 bases matching TRBD2. Losses at the gene ends were 5 bases for V and 5 bases for J; bases not matched to a gene: 16. CDR1 SGHVS and CDR2 FQNEAQ come from the germline V gene. CDR3 length equals 17 residues. CDR3 residues: CASSTAAKEAGGNEQYF. The CDR3 DNA reads TGTGCCAGCAGCACCGCAGCAAAGGAAGCGGGAGGCAACGAGCAGTACTTC. Together with reference TRBV7-8 and TRBJ2-7, the CDR3 gives the full variable domain: GAGVSQSPRYKVAKRGQDVALRCDPISGHVSLFWYQQALGQGPEFLTYFQNEAQLDKSGLPSDRFFAERPEGSVSTLKIQRTQQEDSAVYLCASSTAAKEAGGNEQYFGPGTRLTVT.

V is TRBV6-5 and J is TRBJ2-3; the match to TRBD2 covers 7 bases. Looked up from germline, CDR1 is MNHEY and CDR2 is SVGAGI. V was pared by 5 bases and J by 0 bases, with 5 bases of the junction left unmatched. The CDR3 loop spans 15 amino acids. DNA of the CDR3: TGTGCCAGCAGTCGACTAGCATTTAGCACAGATACGCAGTATTTT. It codes for CASSRLAFSTDTQYF.

The rearrangement uses TRBV6-1 and TRBJ1-1; D may be TRBD1 (5 bases). Per the germline V gene, CDR1 is MNHNS and CDR2 is SASEGT. Trimming took 9 bases from V and 2 from J, leaving 19 bases between them. There are 15 residues in the CDR3. CDR3: CASSPTPGKNTEAFF. The CDR3 DNA sequence: TGTGCCAGTTCCCCAACACCAGGGAAAAACACTGAAGCTTTCTTT.

The V call is TRBV2, the J call TRBJ2-1, with 16 bases aligning to TRBD2. The CDR3 has 19 amino acids. With 6 bases clipped from V and 9 bases from J, the junction kept 17 bases outside the gene matches. Germline V gene data show CDR1 as SNHLY and CDR2 as FYNNEI. The CDR3: CASRGMPGLAGGQSLEQFF. The CDR3 DNA sequence: TGTGCCAGCAGGGGAATGCCGGGACTAGCGGGAGGGCAATCTCTTGAGCAGTTCTTC.

The chain uses TRBV19 and TRBJ1-1; D is possibly TRBD1 (6 bases). CDR1 is LNHDA, CDR2 SQIVND, per germline (reference sequence). CDR3 length: 15 amino acids. The V and J ends lost 5 bases and 3 bases respectively, with 16 bases between them. CDR3 nucleotides: TGTGCCAGTAGTCCCATCTCGGACAGTTACACTGAAGCTTTCTTT. This encodes CASSPISDSYTEAFF.

The chain combines TRBV28 with TRBJ2-3; the match to TRBD2 covers 8 bases. Per germline, CDR1 MDHEN and CDR2 SYDVKM. V lost 5 bases to trimming and J lost 0 bases; unmatched junction nucleotides: 7. CDR3 length equals 16 residues. CDR3 amino acids: CASSPLSGSSTDTQYF. The CDR3 bases are TGTGCCAGCAGTCCTTTGAGCGGGAGCAGCACAGATACGCAGTATTTT.

The chain carries TRBV7-9 and TRBJ2-3, with 13 positions matching TRBD2. V lost 4 bases and J lost 2; bases outside the gene matches: 6. CDR3 length equals 17 residues. Germline V gene sequence: CDR1 SEHNR, CDR2 FQNEAQ (reference sequence). DNA for the CDR3: TGTGCCAGCAGCTCAACTAGCGGGGGGGTGGTCACAGATACGCAGTATTTT. It specifies CASSSTSGGVVTDTQYF.

This clone appeared a single time. The rearrangement links TRBV28 to TRBJ1-5; 12 positions match TRBD1. CDR1 MDHEN and CDR2 SYDVKM come from the germline V gene. The CDR3 is 18 residues long. With V trimmed by 8 bases and J by 3 bases, 14 bases remained unmatched. In DNA form, the CDR3 reads TGTGCCAGCGATGACTCCGGGACAGGGGGCTTGGACAATCAGCCCCAGCATTTT. Translated: CASDDSGTGGLDNQPQHF.

The J gene is TRBJ2-1, the V gene TRBV2, with 10 bases lining up with TRBD2. With 7 bases clipped from V and 4 bases from J, the junction kept 4 bases outside the gene matches. This CDR3 has 14 residues. Germline values: CDR1 SNHLY, CDR2 FYNNEI. CDR3 nucleotides: TGTGCCAGCACGGGGACTAGCGAATACAATGAGCAGTTCTTC. Translation: CASTGTSEYNEQFF.

The V and J genes are TRBV7-9 and TRBJ2-7; 9 bases align to TRBD1. The CDR3 is 15 amino acids. In germline, CDR1 is SEHNR, CDR2 FQNEAQ (reference sequence). V shed 1 base and J 3 bases; nucleotides not matched to a gene: 4. DNA of the CDR3: TGTGCCAGCAGCTTAGGCTGGGACAGGGACTACGAGCAGTACTTC. Residues: CASSLGWDRDYEQYF.

CDR3 protein: CASSKDSSSYNEQFF. CDR3 DNA: TGTGCCAGCAGCAAGGACTCCAGCTCCTACAATGAGCAGTTCTTC. This chain uses TRBV7-3 with TRBJ2-1; D possibly corresponds to TRBD2 (5 bases). Germline V gene lookup returns CDR1 SGHTA and CDR2 FQGTGA. Trimming removed 5 bases at V and 0 bases at J, with 11 bases between. The CDR3 totals 15 residues.

This clone showed up just once. V gene TRBV29-1 combines with J gene TRBJ2-3, with 9 bases fitting TRBD1. This CDR3 region has 17 residues. V lost 7 bases to trimming and J lost 1 base; unmatched junction nucleotides: 15. Germline V gives CDR1 SQVTM, CDR2 ANQGSEA. CDR3 sequence: CSAKPGQGTWGTDTQYF. In DNA, the CDR3 is TGCAGCGCAAAACCGGGACAGGGCACTTGGGGCACAGATACGCAGTATTTT.

The chain employs TRBV4-2 and TRBJ1-2, with D unresolved. CDR3 length: 17 residues. CDR1 is LGHNA, CDR2 YNFKEQ, per germline. V was cut by 0 bases and J by 0 bases, with 14 bases left in between. The chain's CDR3 is CASSQDAAPDPNYGYTF. The DNA for the CDR3 is TGTGCCAGCAGCCAAGACGCGGCACCAGACCCTAACTATGGCTACACCTTC.

This chain joins TRBV7-6 and TRBJ2-1; TRBD1 might be the D (5 bases). V gave up 4 bases and J gave up 6 bases, with 13 bases separating them. The CDR3 runs 14 residues. CDR1 is SGHVS and CDR2 is FNYEAQ in the germline V gene. The CDR3 loop reads CASSSGTGPNEQFF. The DNA for the CDR3 is TGTGCCAGCAGCTCGGGTACAGGTCCCAATGAGCAGTTCTTC.

This chain uses TRBV25-1 with TRBJ2-1, with D possibly matching TRBD1 (6 bases). V dropped 4 bases and J dropped 8 bases, with 21 bases sitting between them. CDR3 length: 16 amino acids. Per the germline V gene, CDR1 is MGHDK and CDR2 is SYGVNS. CDR3 in DNA: TGTGCCAGCAGTGGGAGACAGGCAAAAATCCTTGATGAGCAGTTCTTC. The encoded protein is CASSGRQAKILDEQFF.

This chain joins TRBV15 and TRBJ1-2, with D unresolved. The CDR3 is 15 residues long. Germline V CDR1 and CDR2: LNHNV, YYDKDF (reference sequence). V was cut by 5 bases and J by 2 bases, with 15 bases left in between. This CDR3 reads CATSSFRAVNYGYTF. CDR3 DNA sequence: TGTGCCACCAGCTCGTTCCGAGCGGTCAACTATGGCTACACCTTC.

The chain links TRBV6-1 to TRBJ2-1; TRBD1 matches at 8 bases. V dropped 2 bases and J dropped 5; count of bases not matched to a gene: 8. The CDR3 is made up of 16 amino acids. Germline lookup yields CDR1 MNHNS and CDR2 SASEGT. The CDR3 region has the DNA TGTGCCAGCAGTGAATTCGAGGGGACAGGCAACAATGAGCAGTTCTTC. Protein product: CASSEFEGTGNNEQFF.

The rearrangement links TRBV6-5 to TRBJ2-7; 9 positions agree with TRBD1. The V gene end was trimmed by 5 bases and the J gene end by 4 bases; junction bases not matched to a gene: 9. Germline V gives CDR1 MNHEY, CDR2 SVGAGI. The CDR3 totals 15 residues. CDR3 nucleotide sequence: TGTGCCAGCAGTAGTCCCGGGACAGGGAAATACGAGCAGTACTTC. It translates to CASSSPGTGKYEQYF.

The chain recombines TRBV12-5 with TRBJ2-5; 14 nucleotides agree with TRBD2. The CDR3 is 16 amino acids. Germline CDR1 LGHNT, CDR2 FRNRAP. The V and J ends lost 5 bases and 5 bases, in that order; junction bases with no gene match: 7. The CDR3 region is CASGLGTSGGFETQYF. The CDR3 DNA follows: TGTGCTAGTGGTCTGGGGACTAGCGGGGGTTTTGAGACCCAGTACTTC. Complete variable domain (other parts from reference TRBV12-5 and TRBJ2-5): DARVTQTPRHKVTEMGQEVTMRCQPILGHNTVFWYRQTMMQGLELLAYFRNRAPLDDSGMPKDRFSAEMPDATLATLKIQPSEPRDSAVYFCASGLGTSGGFETQYFGPGTRLLVL.

This sequence joins TRBV5-1 and TRBJ2-2; no reliable D call. The CDR3 is 14 residues long. Germline V CDR1 and CDR2: SGHRS, YFSETQ. V lost 1 base, J lost 6 bases, and 10 bases lay in between. Here the CDR3 reads CASSLISLAGELFF. CDR3 bases: TGCGCCAGCAGCTTGATCTCCCTAGCCGGGGAGCTGTTTTTT.

This clone was observed a handful of times. This rearrangement joins TRBV9 to TRBJ1-1; TRBD1 aligns across 7 bases. The ends lost 4 bases at V and 1 base at J; junction bases unmatched: 4. The germline V gene has CDR1 SGDLS and CDR2 YYNGEE. The CDR3 totals 14 residues. The CDR3 spells CASSTRTGNTEAFF. The CDR3 DNA is TGTGCCAGCAGCACCCGGACAGGGAACACTGAAGCTTTCTTT.

The chain recombines TRBV7-6 with TRBJ2-3; D is unclear. The CDR3 has 14 amino acids. Germline lookup yields CDR1 SGHVS and CDR2 FNYEAQ. V dropped 2 bases and J dropped 1 base, with 7 bases sitting between them. The CDR3 here is CASSLLAGTDTQYF. Written as DNA, the CDR3 is TGTGCCAGCAGCTTATTGGCCGGCACAGATACGCAGTATTTT.

The chain has TRBV5-1 and TRBJ2-1; 12 nucleotides align to TRBD1. CDR1 is SGHRS and CDR2 is YFSETQ in the germline V gene. J gave up 16 bases and V 0 bases, and 5 bases lay outside the gene matches. The CDR3 consists of 13 residues. The CDR3 is CASSLARDRGQFF. The CDR3 nucleotides are TGCGCCAGCAGCTTGGCCCGGGACAGGGGGCAATTCTTC.

This rearrangement joins TRBV4-2 to TRBJ2-3; 8 nucleotides match TRBD2. Germline V gene lookup returns CDR1 LGHNA and CDR2 YNFKEQ. The CDR3 loop spans 14 amino acids. The J segment lost 0 bases and the V segment lost 4 bases, leaving 0 bases of the junction unmatched. The CDR3 nucleotides read TGTGCCAGCAGCCCTAGCGGGAGCACAGATACGCAGTATTTT. It is translated as CASSPSGSTDTQYF.